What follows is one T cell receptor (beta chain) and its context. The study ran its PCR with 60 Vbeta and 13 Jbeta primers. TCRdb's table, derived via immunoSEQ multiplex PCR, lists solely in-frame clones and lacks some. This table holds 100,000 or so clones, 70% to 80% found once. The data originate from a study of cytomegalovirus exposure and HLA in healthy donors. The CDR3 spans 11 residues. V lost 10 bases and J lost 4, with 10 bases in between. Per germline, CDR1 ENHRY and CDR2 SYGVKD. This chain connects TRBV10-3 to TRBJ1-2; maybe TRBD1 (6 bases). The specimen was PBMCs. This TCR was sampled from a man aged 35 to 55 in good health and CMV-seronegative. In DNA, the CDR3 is TGTGCCACCGGACAGAGCTATGGCTACACCTTC. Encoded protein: CATGQSYGYTF.